This paragraph covers one T cell receptor beta chain sequence. Its antigen remains unknown. TCRdb reprocessed the 5' RACE reads, with one entry per CDR3 protein and no DNA. Recorded for this sample: 500,000 or so distinct CDR3 sequences. This sample stems from a study of T cells expressing NK-cell markers. Whole-study results and caveats: Each of several donors carried dominant NKG2C+ clonotypes accounting for about 1.0-8% of CD8+ T cells.

Germline-derived CDR1 and CDR2 are LNHNV and YYDKDF (reference sequence). This CDR3 contains 14 residues. The chain combines TRBV15 with TRBJ1-5; TCRdb reports TRBD1, a call that lacks DNA to check it against. Specimen: blood T cells: a sorted CD56 or NKG2C T cell subset, CD4+ or CD8+ T cells, or bulk PBMC T cells (not recorded which). The TCR was taken from a man aged 18 to 29 in good health. CDR3 region: CATSGQTGDQPQHF.